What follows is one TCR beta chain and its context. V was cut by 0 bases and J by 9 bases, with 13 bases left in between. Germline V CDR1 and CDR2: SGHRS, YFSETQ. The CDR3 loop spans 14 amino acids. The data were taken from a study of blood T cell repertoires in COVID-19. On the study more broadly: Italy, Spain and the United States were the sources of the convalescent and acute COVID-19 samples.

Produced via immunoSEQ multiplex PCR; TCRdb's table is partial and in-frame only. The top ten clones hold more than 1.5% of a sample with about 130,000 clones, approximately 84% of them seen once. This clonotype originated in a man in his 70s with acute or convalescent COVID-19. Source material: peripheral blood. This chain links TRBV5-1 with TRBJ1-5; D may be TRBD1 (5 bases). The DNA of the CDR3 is TGCGCCAGCAGCTTGGGGGCAGGGCGTGGGCCCCAGCATTTT. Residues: CASSLGAGRGPQHF.